Below, 16 T cell receptor beta chains from the same sample are listed, as sequenced in a study of control samples from healthy donors and cancer patients. TCRdb's table, derived via immunoSEQ multiplex PCR, lists solely in-frame clones and lacks some. This table holds 95,000 to 150,000 clones, approximately 90% found once. The material sequenced was blood. Every receptor here comes from a man aged 40-49 years in good health.

The gene calls are TRBV5-4 and TRBJ2-7, with 7 bases that match TRBD1. The CDR3 totals 14 residues. The trim removed 1 base at V and 6 bases at J, leaving 7 bases unmatched. Germline V gives CDR1 SGHNT, CDR2 YYREEE (reference sequence). The CDR3 spells CASSLPGTDAEQYF. DNA of the CDR3: TGTGCCAGCAGCTTGCCCGGGACAGACGCCGAGCAGTACTTC.

J is TRBJ1-2 and V is TRBV6-5; 9 nucleotides agree with TRBD1. Trimming removed 5 bases from V and 1 base from J; junction bases left unmatched: 5. This CDR3 spans 15 amino acids. Looked up from germline, CDR1 is MNHEY and CDR2 is SVGAGI. This CDR3 is CASSPNRGLNYGYTF. CDR3 bases: TGTGCCAGCAGTCCTAACAGGGGGCTTAACTATGGCTACACCTTC.

The genes are TRBV19 and TRBJ1-6, with 9 bases lining up with TRBD1. The CDR3 runs 15 residues. Germline CDR1 reads LNHDA; CDR2 reads SQIVND (reference sequence). The trim removed 7 bases at V and 6 bases at J, leaving 7 bases unmatched. The CDR3 sequence: CASNTQGARNSPLHF. CDR3 nucleotides: TGTGCCAGTAACACACAGGGGGCGCGTAATTCACCCCTCCACTTT.

CDR3 in DNA: TGTGCCAGCAGTGAACAGGGGGGTTATAATTCACCCCTCCACTTT. Protein: CASSEQGGYNSPLHF. The chain couples TRBV2 to TRBJ1-6; TRBD1 matches 7 bases. Trimming cost V 2 bases and J 4 bases; bases outside gene matches: 2. The CDR3 runs 15 residues. Germline CDR1 SNHLY, CDR2 FYNNEI.

The rearrangement joins TRBV12-3 or TRBV12-4 to TRBJ1-1, with a weak D call TRBD1 (5 bases). Trimming shortened V by 2 bases and J by 10 bases, and 8 bases separated the two germline ends. CDR3 length: 11 amino acids. The CDR3 nucleotides are TGTGCCAGCAGTTTAACGGGGGGAGCTTTCTTT. It is translated as CASSLTGGAFF.

CDR3 in DNA: TGTGCCAGCACCAGGGGGGGAGAGACCCAGTACTTC. This sequence encodes CASTRGGETQYF. The chain uses TRBV21-1 and TRBJ2-5. TRBV21-1 is assigned pseudogene status. The CDR3 spans 12 residues.

This chain connects TRBV7-6 to TRBJ1-3; 10 bases fit TRBD1. Trimming at V came to 5 bases and at J to 2 bases, leaving 3 bases not matched to a gene. In germline, CDR1 is SGHVS, CDR2 FNYEAQ. This CDR3 has 15 residues. As DNA, the CDR3 is TGTGCCAGCAGCGCGGGGACAGGGGCTGGAAACACCATATATTTT. Its protein product is CASSAGTGAGNTIYF.

The chain links TRBV18 to TRBJ1-1; D gene unclear. The V gene lost 1 base and the J gene lost 3 bases, with 3 bases spanning the gap. There are 12 residues in the CDR3. The germline V gene has CDR1 KGHSH and CDR2 LQKENI. DNA for the CDR3: TGTGCCAGCTCACCACAGGACACTGAAGCTTTCTTT. Translation: CASSPQDTEAFF.

The gene calls are TRBV30 and TRBJ2-7; no clear D gene. The CDR3 totals 11 residues. Germline V gene lookup returns CDR1 GTSNPN and CDR2 SVGIG (reference sequence). Trimming left V 2 bases short and J 2 bases short, with 4 bases between. The CDR3 DNA reads as TGTGCCTGGAGTAAAACCTACGAGCAGTACTTC. Amino acid sequence: CAWSKTYEQYF.

The chain has TRBV7-3 and TRBJ2-2; D gene ambiguous. Germline V CDR1 and CDR2: SGHTA, FQGTGA. There are 16 residues in the CDR3. V was trimmed by 4 bases and J by 5 bases, leaving 17 bases between them. CDR3 in amino acids: CASSSGIGSGTGELFF. CDR3 nucleotide sequence: TGTGCCAGCAGCTCAGGAATTGGTTCCGGGACCGGGGAGCTGTTTTTT.

The chain recombines TRBV18 with TRBJ1-2; 7 bases match TRBD1. The CDR3 runs 18 residues. Trimming cost V 2 bases and J 0 bases; bases outside gene matches: 12. Germline lookup yields CDR1 KGHSH and CDR2 LQKENI. The CDR3 here is CASSPKGQDVTSNYGYTF. The CDR3 DNA sequence: TGTGCCAGCTCACCAAAAGGACAGGACGTAACCTCTAACTATGGCTACACCTTC.

This clone was recorded only once. This chain links TRBV5-1 with TRBJ2-7; D is perhaps TRBD1 or TRBD2 (6 bases each). The germline gives CDR1 SGHRS, CDR2 YFSETQ. With 3 bases removed from V and 2 bases from J, the gap between germline ends came to 15 bases. The CDR3 is made up of 15 amino acids. The CDR3, as DNA: TGCGCCAGCAGCTATGGGGGGCAGAGCACCTACGAGCAGTACTTC. As protein: CASSYGGQSTYEQYF.

V gene TRBV4-1 combines with J gene TRBJ1-2, with TRBD1 matching 7 bases. This CDR3 is 15 amino acids long. The V segment lost 2 bases and the J segment 3 bases; nucleotides outside the gene matches: 6. Germline CDR1 and CDR2: MGHRA and YSYEKL. CDR3 loop: CASSQQGEGYYGYTF. CDR3 coding DNA: TGCGCCAGCAGCCAACAGGGGGAAGGGTACTATGGCTACACCTTC.

This clone was detected once. The rearrangement joins TRBV6-5 to TRBJ2-5; 8 nucleotides align to TRBD1. Germline lookup yields CDR1 MNHEY and CDR2 SVGAGI. This CDR3 region has 13 residues. Trimming cost V 6 bases and J 5 bases; bases outside gene matches: 5. The CDR3 DNA sequence: TGTGCCAGCAGGAGGACAGGGTTGGAGACCCAGTACTTC. Its protein product is CASRRTGLETQYF.

V is TRBV7-3 and J is TRBJ2-3; TRBD2 matches 7 bases. V shed 4 bases and J 3 bases; nucleotides not matched to a gene: 13. The CDR3 sequence is 17 residues long. CDR1 is SGHTA, CDR2 FQGTGA, per germline. This CDR3 reads CASSSSGGTILTDTQYF. CDR3 nucleotides: TGTGCCAGCAGCTCGTCCGGGGGGACGATTTTAACAGATACGCAGTATTTT.

The chain recombines TRBV19 with TRBJ2-1; 12 nucleotides align to TRBD2. CDR1 is LNHDA, CDR2 SQIVND, per germline (reference sequence). The CDR3 consists of 15 residues. J gave up 2 bases and V 10 bases, and 6 bases lay outside the gene matches. The CDR3 DNA follows: TGTGCCACCATCCGGACTAGCGGGGCCTACAATGAGCAGTTCTTC. This gives the protein CATIRTSGAYNEQFF.